One and the same sample provided the 17 T cell receptor beta chains below, sequenced in a study of cytomegalovirus exposure and HLA in healthy donors. PCR primers comprised 60 Vbeta and 13 Jbeta primers. Produced via immunoSEQ multiplex PCR; TCRdb's table is partial and in-frame only. This sample has about 140,000 clones, with 70% to 85% found just once. The sequenced sample consisted of PBMCs. These TCRs come from a man in his forties or fifties in good health and CMV-seropositive.

The V gene is TRBV19, the J gene TRBJ2-2, with 9 bases identical to TRBD1. Germline V gives CDR1 LNHDA, CDR2 SQIVND (reference sequence). V shed 5 bases, J shed 7 bases, and the junction held 5 bases outside the gene matches. The CDR3 loop spans 14 amino acids. CDR3 nucleotide sequence: TGTGCCAGTAGTCCAACAGGGGGCTTCGGGGAGCTGTTTTTT. Translating it yields CASSPTGGFGELFF.

This clone occurred a few times. The chain carries TRBV7-9 and TRBJ1-4; no definite D call. V lost 0 bases and J lost 8, with 7 bases in between. Germline lookup yields CDR1 SEHNR and CDR2 FQNEAQ (reference sequence). CDR3 size: 13 residues. The CDR3 coding sequence is TGTGCCAGCAGCTTAGCGAGGGCAGAAAAACTGTTTTTT. Amino acids: CASSLARAEKLFF.

The chain recombines TRBV7-2 with TRBJ2-7, with 8 bases aligning to TRBD1. V was pared by 1 base and J by 12 bases, with 8 bases of the junction left unmatched. Germline CDR1 SGHTA, CDR2 FQGNSA. There are 13 residues in the CDR3. This CDR3 is CASSLGGWDRTYF. CDR3 in DNA: TGTGCCAGCAGCTTAGGTGGTTGGGACAGGACGTACTTC. Full variable domain (remainder filled in from reference TRBV7-2 and TRBJ2-7): GAGVSQSPSNKVTEKGKDVELRCDPISGHTALYWYRQSLGQGLEFLIYFQGNSAPDKSGLPSDRFSAERTGGSVSTLTIQRTQQEDSAVYLCASSLGGWDRTYFGPGTRLTVT.

CDR3 amino acids: CASSLEIGSTGELFF. The CDR3 DNA reads TGTGCCAGCAGCTTGGAGATCGGTAGCACCGGGGAGCTGTTTTTT. The chain couples TRBV5-8 to TRBJ2-2; D remains unclear. The length of the CDR3 is 15 residues. V gave up 0 bases and J gave up 4 bases, with 10 bases separating them. The germline V gene encodes CDR1 SGHTS and CDR2 YDEGEE. The full variable domain, its missing parts supplied by reference TRBV5-8 and TRBJ2-2, is EAGVTQSPTHLIKTRGQQATLRCSPISGHTSVYWYQQALGLGLQFLLWYDEGEERNRGNFPPRFSGRQFPNYSSELNVNALELEDSALYLCASSLEIGSTGELFFGEGSRLTVL.

The chain is built from TRBV2 and TRBJ1-1; 7 nucleotides line up with TRBD1. CDR3 length: 13 residues. Trimming cost V 8 bases and J 7 bases; bases outside gene matches: 10. Per germline, CDR1 SNHLY and CDR2 FYNNEI. The CDR3 loop is CASPRQGLFEAFF. CDR3 DNA sequence: TGTGCCAGCCCTAGACAGGGTTTGTTTGAAGCTTTCTTT.

The rearrangement links TRBV5-6 to TRBJ2-7, with D maybe TRBD2 (5 bases). CDR1 SGHDT and CDR2 YYEEEE come from the germline V gene. Trimming removed 5 bases at V and 5 bases at J, with 17 bases between. The CDR3 is made up of 14 amino acids. The CDR3 bases are TGTGCCAGCAGGATCCGAGGTGAGGGCCACGAGCAGTACTTC. Translating gives CASRIRGEGHEQYF.

The J gene is TRBJ2-3, the V gene TRBV30, with D tentatively TRBD1 (5 bases). Germline V gene data show CDR1 as GTSNPN and CDR2 as SVGIG (reference sequence). V gave up 2 bases and J gave up 4 bases, with 10 bases separating them. CDR3 size: 13 residues. The CDR3 DNA is TGTGCCTGGAGTCAAGGGGAAGCAGATACGCAGTATTTT. Its translation: CAWSQGEADTQYF.

This clone has more than one count but fewer than ten. The CDR3 sequence: CASSQGPMGASNYEAFF. The DNA of the CDR3 is TGTGCCAGCTCACAGGGACCCATGGGGGCTTCGAACTATGAAGCTTTCTTT. The V call is TRBV18, the J call TRBJ1-1, with TRBD1 as a possible D gene (6 bases). The germline V and J ends were trimmed by 4 bases and 7 bases, with 25 bases remaining between them. Germline V gene lookup returns CDR1 KGHSH and CDR2 LQKENI. The CDR3 is 17 residues long. The whole variable domain, filled in from reference TRBV18 and TRBJ1-1, reads NAGVMQNPRHLVRRRGQEARLRCSPMKGHSHVYWYRQLPEEGLKFMVYLQKENIIDESGMPKERFSAEFPKEGPSILRIQQVVRGDSAAYFCASSQGPMGASNYEAFFGQGTRLTVV.

A note on this clone: The junction differs from germline at one of its ends, possibly a read error. The chain combines TRBV9 with TRBJ1-3, with TRBD1 matching 7 bases. CDR3 length equals 17 residues. The germline V gene has CDR1 SGDLS and CDR2 YYNGEE. CDR3 nucleotides: TGTGCCAGCGGCGTCTATGCGTCCGGGACAGCTGGAAACACCATATATTTT. This sequence encodes CASGVYASGTAGNTIYF.

The chain carries TRBV5-4 and TRBJ2-3, with D possibly matching TRBD2 (6 bases). Trimming pared 2 bases from V and 5 bases from J, leaving 21 bases between. The CDR3 extends over 17 amino acids. CDR1 and CDR2 (germline): SGHNT, YYREEE (reference sequence). CDR3 nucleotide sequence: TGTGCCAGCAGCTTAGGAGGGGTCCGGGTCTCTCGAGATACGCAGTATTTT. Protein sequence: CASSLGGVRVSRDTQYF.

This rearrangement joins TRBV6-5 to TRBJ1-1; 7 nucleotides align to TRBD1. This CDR3 has 14 amino acids. V dropped 6 bases and J dropped 0; count of bases not matched to a gene: 4. The germline CDR1 and CDR2 sequences are MNHEY and SVGAGI. Here the CDR3 reads CASRLGTVNTEAFF. The CDR3 region has the DNA TGTGCCAGCAGGCTGGGGACAGTGAACACTGAAGCTTTCTTT.

This clone showed up just once. The chain recombines TRBV7-9 with TRBJ2-1; D perhaps matches TRBD1 (6 bases). CDR3 length: 15 residues. V was cut by 7 bases and J by 7 bases, with 20 bases left in between. Germline V gives CDR1 SEHNR, CDR2 FQNEAQ (reference sequence). CDR3 amino acids: CASTPQPDSFNEQFF. In DNA form, the CDR3 reads TGTGCCAGCACTCCGCAGCCGGACAGCTTTAATGAGCAGTTCTTC.

This clone was seen more than once but under ten times. V is TRBV28 and J is TRBJ2-7, with a tentative D call TRBD2 (5 bases). Germline loops: CDR1 MDHEN, CDR2 SYDVKM. V lost 6 bases and J 5 bases, leaving 20 bases between the germline ends. This CDR3 has 15 residues. This chain's CDR3 is CASSSPGRAEDEQYF. The CDR3, as DNA: TGTGCCAGCAGCTCCCCCGGCCGGGCGGAGGACGAGCAGTACTTC.

CDR3 nucleotides: TGCGCCAGCAGCTTCAGTGGCCATGAGCAGTTCTTC. Translating gives CASSFSGHEQFF. The rearrangement links TRBV5-1 to TRBJ2-1; D is unclear. Germline loops: CDR1 SGHRS, CDR2 YFSETQ. V dropped 2 bases and J dropped 8 bases, with 8 bases sitting between them. The CDR3 has 12 amino acids.

J is TRBJ2-2 and V is TRBV4-2, with D tentatively TRBD2 (6 bases). CDR1 LGHNA and CDR2 YNFKEQ come from the germline V gene. The CDR3 has 15 amino acids. Trimming stripped 4 bases from V and 5 bases from J, with 14 bases between. CDR3 region: CASSLRAGRTGELFF. CDR3 coding DNA: TGTGCCAGCAGCCTCCGGGCGGGAAGGACCGGGGAGCTGTTTTTT.

This chain links TRBV27 with TRBJ2-1, with a weak D call TRBD1 (7 bases). V lost 8 bases and J lost 5, with 22 bases in between. This CDR3 spans 16 amino acids. CDR1 and CDR2 (germline): MNHEY, SMNVEV (reference sequence). The CDR3 DNA reads TGTGCCAGCTCTATTCGCGGGGCAGGGGGGAACAATGAGCAGTTCTTC. Translated: CASSIRGAGGNNEQFF.

The chain recombines TRBV6-5 with TRBJ1-4; possibly TRBD1 for D (5 bases). This CDR3 is built from 15 residues. CDR1 is MNHEY and CDR2 is SVGAGI in the germline V gene. V lost 7 bases, J lost 7 bases, and 19 bases lay in between. The CDR3 protein is CASKDTGDFSEKLFF. In DNA form, the CDR3 reads TGTGCCAGCAAGGACACGGGGGACTTTTCTGAAAAACTGTTTTTT.